Below, 22 T cell receptor beta chains from the same sample are listed, as sequenced in a study of CD8 T cells in ankylosing spondylitis. For these receptors, no antigen is known. TCRdb recomputed calls from the 5' RACE reads with MiXCR, one row per CDR3 protein. The sample lists 400,000 to 450,000 distinct CDR3 sequences, about a sixth occurring once. The study, taken as a whole, reports: Typical of ankylosing spondylitis blood, it appeared, was a TCR beta motif of 7 or 8 highly homologous variants.

The sample taken for sequencing was blood, either unsorted or a sorted T cell fraction (not recorded which). The receptors were sampled from a male donor with ankylosing spondylitis.

The chain uses TRBV11-2 and TRBJ2-7; 13 nucleotides align to TRBD2. Germline trimming cut 5 bases from V and 4 bases from J; bases unmatched to any gene: 11. This CDR3 region has 17 residues. Germline-derived CDR1 and CDR2 are SGHAT and FQNNGV. CDR3 sequence: CASSPIIGLAGVYEQYF. Here the CDR3 DNA reads TGTGCCAGCAGCCCTATTATCGGACTAGCGGGAGTATACGAGCAGTACTTC.

The V call is TRBV20-1, the J call TRBJ2-3; D is tentatively TRBD1 or TRBD2 (6 bases each). Germline V gene data show CDR1 as DFQATT and CDR2 as SNEGSKA (reference sequence). The germline V and J ends were trimmed by 3 bases and 3 bases, with 16 bases remaining between them. The CDR3 runs to 15 residues. The CDR3 bases are TGCAGTGCTAGTGTGGGGGGCGCAGGGACAGATACGCAGTATTTT. It codes for CSASVGGAGTDTQYF.

The chain couples TRBV5-1 to TRBJ2-2; D unresolved. Germline V CDR1 and CDR2: SGHRS, YFSETQ. V was pared by 4 bases and J by 5 bases, with 9 bases between. CDR3 size: 13 residues. This chain's CDR3 is CASSVDLTGELFF. In DNA, the CDR3 is TGCGCCAGCAGCGTCGACCTAACCGGGGAGCTGTTTTTT.

This clonotype has a count of ten or more. The V and J genes are TRBV6-2 or TRBV6-3 and TRBJ1-5; D uncertain. The CDR3 sequence is 14 residues long. Germline V CDR1 and CDR2: MNHEY, SVGEGT. Trimming stripped 2 bases from V and 0 bases from J, with 5 bases between. CDR3 in amino acids: CASSYTYSNQPQHF. The CDR3 bases are TGTGCCAGCAGTTACACCTATAGCAATCAGCCCCAGCATTTT.

This clonotype was seen a few times. The J gene is TRBJ2-3, the V gene TRBV7-3, with 7 bases aligning to TRBD2. V was pared by 3 bases and J by 3 bases, with 6 bases of the junction left unmatched. The CDR3 has 15 residues. Germline values: CDR1 SGHTA, CDR2 FQGTGA. Here the CDR3 DNA reads TGTGCCAGCAGCTTTCGCGGGAGATTGACAGATACGCAGTATTTT. Translation gives CASSFRGRLTDTQYF. The full variable domain, completed using reference TRBV7-3 and TRBJ2-3, is GAGVSQTPSNKVTEKGKYVELRCDPISGHTALYWYRQSLGQGPEFLIYFQGTGAADDSGLPNDRFFAVRPEGSVSTLKIQRTERGDSAVYLCASSFRGRLTDTQYFGPGTRLTVL.

V and J are TRBV6-1 and TRBJ2-1, with D possibly being TRBD2 (5 bases). The V and J ends lost 5 bases and 0 bases respectively, with 11 bases between them. The CDR3 totals 15 residues. The germline V gene encodes CDR1 MNHNS and CDR2 SASEGT. CDR3 amino acids: CASSRDSDSYNEQFF. The CDR3 region has the DNA TGTGCCAGCAGTCGAGATAGCGACTCCTACAATGAGCAGTTCTTC.

This clonotype was detected many times. The chain is built from TRBV29-1 and TRBJ1-1; D might be TRBD1 (6 bases). From germline, CDR1 is SQVTM and CDR2 ANQGSEA. This CDR3 spans 13 amino acids. V lost 6 bases, J lost 3 bases, and 14 bases lay in between. CDR3 sequence (DNA): TGCAGCGTGACCAGGGGAGAATACACTGAAGCTTTCTTT. Residues: CSVTRGEYTEAFF.

This clonotype was picked up a small number of times. The V call is TRBV5-4, the J call TRBJ1-6, with D uncertain. V lost 0 bases to trimming and J lost 6 bases, with 10 bases between them. From germline, CDR1 is SGHNT and CDR2 YYREEE (reference sequence). There are 15 residues in the CDR3. Here the CDR3 DNA reads TGTGCCAGCAGCTTGGCCCGGCAGAGTAATTCACCCCTCCACTTT. Protein product: CASSLARQSNSPLHF.

In this sample, this clonotype turned up a few times. The J gene is TRBJ1-5, the V gene TRBV6-2 or TRBV6-3; the D gene is possibly TRBD1 (5 bases). This CDR3 has 15 residues. V was pared by 6 bases and J by 0 bases, with 12 bases between. Looked up from germline, CDR1 is MNHEY and CDR2 is SVGEGT. The CDR3 nucleotides read TGTGCCAGCAGCCCCGGGGGACTTAGCAATCAGCCCCAGCATTTT. As protein: CASSPGGLSNQPQHF.

This clonotype was counted many times. The V gene is TRBV7-7, the J gene TRBJ2-5; 9 bases line up with TRBD1. The ends lost 0 bases at V and 2 bases at J; junction bases unmatched: 13. The CDR3 runs 19 residues. Germline V CDR1 and CDR2: SSHAT, FNYEAQ (reference sequence). The CDR3 coding sequence is TGTGCCAGCAGCTTAGCGGGGACAGGGTTTGGCATGAGGCAAGAGACCCAGTACTTC. It specifies CASSLAGTGFGMRQETQYF.

The DNA for the CDR3 is TGTGCCAGCAGCCCGCGGCCCGACGGGACCCAGTACTTC. Amino acid sequence: CASSPRPDGTQYF. V and J are TRBV5-5 and TRBJ2-5, with unresolved D. Germline V lookup: CDR1 SGHKS, CDR2 YYEKEE (reference sequence). Deletions cut 4 bases from V and 7 bases from J, with 14 bases between. The CDR3 runs 13 residues.

This clonotype has more than one count but fewer than ten. V is TRBV30 and J is TRBJ1-2; 10 bases align to TRBD1. The CDR3 is 14 amino acids. The V gene end was trimmed by 2 bases and the J gene end by 10 bases; junction bases not matched to a gene: 10. Germline values: CDR1 GTSNPN, CDR2 SVGIG (reference sequence). CDR3 amino acids: CAWSLGQTGGDYTF. DNA for the CDR3: TGTGCCTGGAGTTTAGGCCAGACAGGGGGCGACTACACCTTC.

The rearrangement uses TRBV14 and TRBJ2-1; 14 positions match TRBD2. Trimming took 1 base from V and 8 from J; bases not matched to a gene: 4. In germline, CDR1 is SGHDN, CDR2 FVKESK. The CDR3 is 16 amino acids. The CDR3 nucleotides are TGTGCCAGCAGCCAAGTGGGACTAGCGGGGGCGCATGAGCAGTTCTTC. This translates into CASSQVGLAGAHEQFF.

This clonotype has a handful of counts. The DNA for the CDR3 is TGTGCCAGCAGCAGGTCCAGGGTTAACTATGGCTACACCTTC. Translating gives CASSRSRVNYGYTF. The V call is TRBV3-1, the J call TRBJ1-2; tentatively, D is TRBD1 (5 bases). The CDR3 totals 14 residues. Germline V gives CDR1 LGHDT, CDR2 YNNKEL (reference sequence). With 5 bases removed from V and 1 base from J, the gap between germline ends came to 11 bases.

This clonotype was counted between two and nine times. The rearrangement links TRBV20-1 to TRBJ1-1, with D unclear. Germline V lookup: CDR1 DFQATT, CDR2 SNEGSKA (reference sequence). The CDR3 extends over 14 amino acids. Trimming took off 6 bases at V and 4 bases at J, with 18 bases between the two ends. Here the CDR3 DNA reads TGCAGTGCAAGAAACCGGGGTGCCGGCACTGAAGCTTTCTTT. As protein: CSARNRGAGTEAFF.

The rearrangement joins TRBV10-3 to TRBJ1-2, with no clear D. The CDR3 spans 12 residues. The V gene lost 10 bases and the J gene lost 2 bases, with 11 bases spanning the gap. Germline CDR1 reads ENHRY; CDR2 reads SYGVKD. The CDR3 DNA is TGTGCCACCCGTCCTTCCAACTATGGCTACACCTTC. Translation gives CATRPSNYGYTF.

This sequence joins TRBV20-1 and TRBJ1-1; no definite D call. V was trimmed by 0 bases and J by 1 base, leaving 3 bases between them. From germline, CDR1 is DFQATT and CDR2 SNEGSKA (reference sequence). There are 12 residues in the CDR3. The CDR3 sequence: CSAREQNTEAFF. For the CDR3, the DNA is TGCAGTGCTAGAGAGCAGAACACTGAAGCTTTCTTT.

This clonotype has ten or more counts. The CDR3 sequence is CATSAGQPNHYGYTF. CDR3 coding DNA: TGTGCCACCAGCGCGGGACAGCCTAATCACTATGGCTACACCTTC. V is TRBV15 and J is TRBJ1-2, with TRBD1 matching over 7 bases. Germline CDR1 and CDR2: LNHNV and YYDKDF (reference sequence). Losses at the gene ends were 5 bases for V and 3 bases for J; bases not matched to a gene: 9. This CDR3 is built from 15 residues.

This clonotype was detected a few times. This chain links TRBV7-3 with TRBJ2-1; 10 bases line up with TRBD1. CDR3 length: 14 residues. Trimming removed 5 bases from V and 9 bases from J; junction bases left unmatched: 7. The germline CDR1 and CDR2 sequences are SGHTA and FQGTGA. DNA for the CDR3: TGTGCCAGCAGCGCTGACAGGGGGCGCGGTGAGCAGTTCTTC. It is translated as CASSADRGRGEQFF. Full variable domain (missing parts from reference TRBV7-3 and TRBJ2-1): GAGVSQTPSNKVTEKGKYVELRCDPISGHTALYWYRQSLGQGPEFLIYFQGTGAADDSGLPNDRFFAVRPEGSVSTLKIQRTERGDSAVYLCASSADRGRGEQFFGPGTRLTVL.

This clonotype was counted only a few times. In DNA form, the CDR3 reads TGCGCCAGCAGCTTGGTTAGGGGGGAAGATACGCAGTATTTT. It codes for CASSLVRGEDTQYF. The chain links TRBV5-1 to TRBJ2-3, with D perhaps matching TRBD1 or TRBD2 (6 bases each). V dropped 0 bases and J dropped 5 bases, with 10 bases sitting between them. The CDR3 covers 14 residues. CDR1 and CDR2 from the germline V gene are SGHRS and YFSETQ.

V gene TRBV20-1 combines with J gene TRBJ1-5, with TRBD1 matching 7 bases. J gave up 3 bases and V 3 bases, and 11 bases lay outside the gene matches. Germline lookup yields CDR1 DFQATT and CDR2 SNEGSKA (reference sequence). The CDR3 length is 16 residues. CDR3 residues: CSASPTGTAVNQPQHF. CDR3 DNA: TGCAGTGCTAGCCCAACCGGGACAGCAGTCAATCAGCCCCAGCATTTT.

The chain recombines TRBV20-1 with TRBJ2-3; 8 positions agree with TRBD2. Germline V gene lookup returns CDR1 DFQATT and CDR2 SNEGSKA (reference sequence). V was clipped by 1 base and J by 6 bases; unmatched bases: 6. The CDR3 contains 14 residues. CDR3 sequence reads: CSARVRGRYDTQYF. The CDR3 bases are TGCAGTGCTAGAGTCCGCGGGAGGTATGATACGCAGTATTTT.